These T cell receptor beta chains were read from a single sample in a study of cytomegalovirus exposure and HLA in healthy donors. Data came from immunoSEQ multiplex PCR; TCRdb stores just in-frame clones and leaves some out. The data show under 140,000 clones, over 60% seen once. The sample taken for sequencing was PBMCs. These receptors came from a man aged 30 to 39 in good health and CMV-seropositive. Both conserved end residues are part of each CDR3. A D gene is named only where the DNA matches it firmly. The size of a clone is reported for some rows only, either as once, few or many, or as a class for expanded clones.

j_gene,len,d_gene,abundance,v_gene,CDR3aa,CDR3nt
TRBJ2-1,14,TRBD2,-,TRBV19,CASRARGGGGEQFF,TGTGCCAGTAGGGCCCGGGGCGGGGGGGGTGAGCAGTTCTTC
TRBJ2-3,13,-,-,TRBV7-9,CASSLWLADTQYF,TGTGCCAGCAGCTTATGGCTTGCAGATACGCAGTATTTT
TRBJ2-7,14,TRBD2,-,TRBV7-2,CASSPGGAGYEQYF,TGTGCCAGCAGCCCCGGGGGGGCGGGCTACGAGCAGTACTTC
TRBJ2-5,14,-,-,TRBV7-6,CASSLAPGGETQYF,TGTGCCAGCAGCTTAGCGCCAGGGGGGGAGACCCAGTACTTC
TRBJ1-6,13,-,-,TRBV7-9,CASSLGGGSPLHF,TGTGCCAGCAGCTTAGGGGGGGGGTCACCCCTCCACTTT
TRBJ2-1,15,TRBD2,-,TRBV11-3,CASSLGGGMRNEQFF,TGTGCCAGCAGCTTAGGGGGGGGGATGAGGAATGAGCAGTTCTTC
TRBJ2-5,16,TRBD1,once,TRBV7-2,CASSLMGQVTQETQYF,TGTGCCAGCAGCTTAATGGGACAGGTCACCCAAGAGACCCAGTACTTC
TRBJ2-1,15,TRBD2,-,TRBV7-9,CASSQTSGGYNEQFF,TGTGCCAGCAGCCAAACTAGCGGGGGCTACAATGAGCAGTTCTTC
TRBJ2-7,16,TRBD2,-,TRBV7-9,CASSRGLAEPPDEQYF,TGTGCCAGCAGCCGGGGACTAGCGGAACCCCCTGACGAGCAGTACTTC
TRBJ2-3,16,TRBD2,-,TRBV4-1,CASSIFGGASADTQYF,TGCGCCAGCTCAATCTTCGGGGGGGCGAGCGCAGATACGCAGTATTTT
TRBJ2-7,16,-,-,TRBV6-5,CASSFFGQGPYYEQYF,TGTGCCAGCAGTTTCTTTGGGCAGGGCCCCTACTACGAGCAGTACTTC
TRBJ1-2,14,-,-,TRBV28,CASSPGTSIYGYTF,TGTGCCAGCAGTCCCGGGACAAGTATTTATGGCTACACCTTC
TRBJ1-4,12,-,-,TRBV28,CASRGGNEKLFF,TGTGCCTCCCGGGGGGGGAACGAAAAACTGTTTTTT
TRBJ2-1,17,-,-,TRBV11-2,CASTSIGEPQGLGEQFF,TGTGCCAGCACCTCTATTGGGGAGCCACAGGGATTGGGTGAGCAGTTCTTC
TRBJ2-5,15,-,-,TRBV15,CATSRGGQGPETQYF,TGTGCCACCAGCAGAGGTGGGCAGGGCCCCGAGACCCAGTACTTC
TRBJ2-7,15,-,-,TRBV27,CASSLSGGFGYEQYF,TGTGCCAGCAGTTTAAGTGGGGGGTTCGGCTACGAGCAGTACTTC
TRBJ2-6,15,-,-,TRBV7-2,CASSSVGVGANVLTF,TGTGCCAGCAGCTCAGTAGGGGTTGGGGCCAACGTCCTGACTTTC
TRBJ2-1,17,TRBD1,-,TRBV10-1,CASSGPGGPSSYNEQFF,TGCGCCAGCAGCGGACCAGGGGGTCCGAGCTCCTACAATGAGCAGTTCTTC
TRBJ2-7,16,TRBD2,-,TRBV7-2,CASSQWAGGDLREQYF,TGTGCCAGCAGCCAATGGGCGGGGGGGGATTTGAGAGAGCAGTACTTC
TRBJ2-1,16,-,-,TRBV10-3,CAISESGTSGVNEQFF,TGTGCCATCAGTGAGTCGGGGACGTCGGGGGTGAATGAGCAGTTCTTC
TRBJ2-1,16,TRBD2,-,TRBV19,CASSIGLAGGNNEQFF,TGTGCCAGTAGTATAGGACTAGCGGGGGGCAACAATGAGCAGTTCTTC
TRBJ2-1,14,TRBD1,-,TRBV7-6,CASSGRQGRDEQFF,TGTGCCAGCAGCGGGCGACAGGGTAGAGATGAGCAGTTCTTC
TRBJ2-7,15,-,-,TRBV27,CASSPFQGKIYEQYF,TGTGCCAGCAGCCCCTTTCAGGGTAAAATCTACGAGCAGTACTTC
TRBJ2-1,15,TRBD1,-,TRBV7-9,CASSLGGTGWNEQFF,TGTGCCAGCAGCTTAGGGGGGACAGGGTGGAATGAGCAGTTCTTC
TRBJ2-7,16,TRBD2,few,TRBV28,CASSAPLAVVSYEQYF,TGTGCCAGCAGTGCCCCACTAGCGGTCGTCTCCTACGAGCAGTACTTC
TRBJ1-1,14,-,-,TRBV6-5,CASSYDSLNTEAFF,TGTGCCAGCAGTTACGACAGCTTGAACACTGAAGCTTTCTTT
TRBJ2-2,16,TRBD2,few,TRBV6-5,CASSYLVSGPTGELFF,TGTGCCAGCAGTTACCTTGTTAGCGGGCCAACCGGGGAGCTGTTTTTT
TRBJ1-2,15,-,-,TRBV5-4,CASSLALNPNAGYTF,TGTGCCAGCAGCTTGGCCCTCAACCCTAACGCGGGCTACACCTTC
TRBJ1-6,14,TRBD1,-,TRBV10-2,CASSEPGQNSPLHF,TGCGCCAGCAGTGAGCCGGGACAGAATTCACCCCTCCACTTT